The rows below give T cell receptor beta chains drawn from one sample of a study of breast tumors, draining lymph nodes, adjacent tissues. TCRdb re-called the multiplex PCR reads with MiXCR, one entry per CDR3 protein. In the table there are about 100,000 distinct CDR3 sequences, less than 25% of which are singletons. The sequencing sample was made of axillary lymph node tissue. The receptors shown here come from a female donor with breast cancer. Some clones in this sample may be carry-over from other donors' samples. Each CDR3 is given with its conserved first and last residue. The D gene is left open where the match is weak. A clone size is listed for some rows: how often the clone was seen (once, few, many), or a class if it is expanded.

j_gene: TRBJ2-7
d_gene: NA
abundance: once
v_gene: TRBV11-2
CDR3aa: CASSLLAGATSSYEQYF
CDR3nt: TGTGCCAGCAGCTTACTGGCTGGAGCGACGAGCTCCTACGAGCAGTACTTC

j_gene: TRBJ2-7
d_gene: NA
abundance: many
v_gene: TRBV6-2/TRBV6-3
CDR3aa: CASSYADRGPDSYEQYF
CDR3nt: TGTGCCAGCAGTTACGCCGATCGGGGTCCGGACTCCTACGAGCAGTACTTC

j_gene: TRBJ2-2
d_gene: TRBD2
abundance: NA
v_gene: TRBV5-6
CDR3aa: CASTLGGANTGELFF
CDR3nt: TGTGCCAGCACCTTGGGAGGGGCGAACACCGGGGAGCTGTTTTTT

j_gene: TRBJ1-1
d_gene: NA
abundance: NA
v_gene: TRBV2
CDR3aa: CASSLYGGGTEAFF
CDR3nt: TGTGCCAGCTCTTTATACGGGGGAGGTACTGAAGCTTTCTTT

j_gene: TRBJ1-2
d_gene: NA
abundance: many
v_gene: TRBV28
CDR3aa: CASSLTQDYGYTF
CDR3nt: TGTGCCAGCAGTTTAACACAGGACTATGGCTACACCTTC

j_gene: TRBJ2-1
d_gene: NA
abundance: many
v_gene: TRBV5-6
CDR3aa: CASRGKVNEQFF
CDR3nt: TGTGCCAGCAGGGGGAAGGTAAATGAGCAGTTCTTC

j_gene: TRBJ2-2
d_gene: NA
abundance: many
v_gene: TRBV5-6
CDR3aa: CASSQGHGELFF
CDR3nt: TGTGCCAGCAGTCAGGGGCACGGGGAGCTGTTTTTT

j_gene: TRBJ1-1
d_gene: NA
abundance: NA
v_gene: TRBV20-1
CDR3aa: CSARGRGQVSGTEAFF
CDR3nt: TGCAGTGCTAGAGGTAGGGGTCAGGTGTCGGGCACTGAAGCTTTCTTT

j_gene: TRBJ1-5
d_gene: NA
abundance: many
v_gene: TRBV20-1
CDR3aa: CSARGMGGQQPQHF
CDR3nt: TGCAGTGCTAGAGGTATGGGGGGGCAGCAGCCCCAGCATTTT

j_gene: TRBJ1-2
d_gene: TRBD1
abundance: many
v_gene: TRBV7-2
CDR3aa: CASSAIGAGGNYGYTF
CDR3nt: TGTGCCAGCAGCGCCATCGGGGCAGGGGGTAACTATGGCTACACCTTC

j_gene: TRBJ1-2
d_gene: NA
abundance: many
v_gene: TRBV25-1
CDR3aa: CASSTQDSLYGYTF
CDR3nt: TGTGCCAGCAGTACCCAGGACAGCCTCTATGGCTACACCTTC

j_gene: TRBJ1-4
d_gene: NA
abundance: many
v_gene: TRBV6-1
CDR3aa: CASSDDATNEKLFF
CDR3nt: TGTGCCAGCAGCGACGACGCAACTAATGAAAAACTGTTTTTT

j_gene: TRBJ2-7
d_gene: NA
abundance: many
v_gene: TRBV6-5
CDR3aa: CASSRAHSYEQYF
CDR3nt: TGTGCCAGCTCTCGGGCTCACTCCTACGAGCAGTACTTC

j_gene: TRBJ2-7
d_gene: NA
abundance: many
v_gene: TRBV5-1
CDR3aa: CASSHRANEQYF
CDR3nt: TGCGCCAGCAGCCACAGGGCAAACGAGCAGTACTTC

j_gene: TRBJ1-5
d_gene: TRBD1
abundance: many
v_gene: TRBV19
CDR3aa: CASRPGQLNQPQHF
CDR3nt: TGTGCCAGTAGACCGGGACAGCTCAATCAGCCCCAGCATTTT

j_gene: TRBJ2-7
d_gene: NA
abundance: many
v_gene: TRBV5-5
CDR3aa: CASSNRQGYEQYF
CDR3nt: TGTGCCAGCAGCAATAGGCAGGGCTACGAGCAGTACTTC

j_gene: TRBJ2-3
d_gene: NA
abundance: NA
v_gene: TRBV11-3
CDR3aa: CASSLPPPPLALQGPSTDTQYF
CDR3nt: TGTGCCAGCAGCTTACCCCCCCCTCCCCTCGCCCTCCAGGGCCCTTCCACAGATACGCAGTATTTT

j_gene: TRBJ2-1
d_gene: NA
abundance: NA
v_gene: TRBV27
CDR3aa: CASSRLVLSAYNEQFF
CDR3nt: TGTGCCAGCAGTCGCTTGGTCCTATCGGCTTACAATGAGCAGTTCTTC

j_gene: TRBJ1-2
d_gene: NA
abundance: many
v_gene: TRBV4-1
CDR3aa: CASSQDWGDYGYTF
CDR3nt: TGCGCCAGCAGCCAAGATTGGGGGGACTATGGCTACACCTTC

j_gene: TRBJ1-3
d_gene: NA
abundance: many
v_gene: TRBV5-8
CDR3aa: CASSFGAGVGGNTIYF
CDR3nt: TGTGCCAGCAGCTTTGGAGCGGGCGTGGGGGGAAACACCATATATTTT

j_gene: TRBJ2-3
d_gene: NA
abundance: many
v_gene: TRBV9
CDR3aa: CASSPRLETDTQYF
CDR3nt: TGTGCCAGCAGCCCGAGACTAGAGACAGATACGCAGTATTTT

j_gene: TRBJ2-1
d_gene: TRBD1
abundance: many
v_gene: TRBV11-1
CDR3aa: CASSLGGGTGHWDEQFF
CDR3nt: TGTGCCAGCAGCTTAGGGGGGGGGACAGGGCATTGGGATGAGCAGTTCTTC

j_gene: TRBJ2-5
d_gene: NA
abundance: many
v_gene: TRBV2
CDR3aa: CASTQRTYKETQYF
CDR3nt: TGTGCCAGTACCCAAAGGACTTATAAAGAGACCCAGTACTTC

j_gene: TRBJ2-5
d_gene: NA
abundance: NA
v_gene: TRBV28
CDR3aa: CASSLEYVWGESSIETQYF
CDR3nt: TGTGCCAGCAGTTTAGAATACGTGTGGGGGGAATCGAGTATAGAGACCCAGTACTTC

j_gene: TRBJ1-1
d_gene: NA
abundance: NA
v_gene: TRBV24-1
CDR3aa: CATSDSLNTEAFF
CDR3nt: TGTGCCACCAGTGATTCATTGAACACTGAAGCTTTCTTT

j_gene: TRBJ2-5
d_gene: TRBD2
abundance: few
v_gene: TRBV6-5
CDR3aa: CASSPRLAGGPETQYF
CDR3nt: TGTGCCAGCAGTCCAAGACTAGCGGGAGGGCCCGAGACCCAGTACTTC

j_gene: TRBJ2-4
d_gene: NA
abundance: many
v_gene: TRBV2
CDR3aa: CASSRGSGNIQYF
CDR3nt: TGTGCCAGCAGCCGCGGATCGGGAAACATTCAGTACTTC

j_gene: TRBJ1-4
d_gene: NA
abundance: many
v_gene: TRBV29-1
CDR3aa: CSVSTGGAGKLFF
CDR3nt: TGCAGCGTCTCGACAGGAGGGGCTGGAAAACTGTTTTTT

j_gene: TRBJ2-1
d_gene: TRBD1
abundance: NA
v_gene: TRBV24-1
CDR3aa: CATSDGDRDEQFF
CDR3nt: TGTGCCACCAGTGATGGGGACAGGGATGAGCAGTTCTTC

j_gene: TRBJ2-2
d_gene: NA
abundance: many
v_gene: TRBV5-1
CDR3aa: CASSLVIGTGELFF
CDR3nt: TGCGCCAGCAGCTTGGTAATCGGGACCGGGGAGCTGTTTTTT

j_gene: TRBJ2-7
d_gene: TRBD1
abundance: NA
v_gene: TRBV28
CDR3aa: CASRSRDRGREQYF
CDR3nt: TGTGCCAGCAGGTCCCGGGACAGGGGTCGCGAGCAGTACTTC

j_gene: TRBJ1-6
d_gene: TRBD1
abundance: many
v_gene: TRBV2
CDR3aa: CASSEVKGGSSPLHF
CDR3nt: TGTGCCAGCAGTGAAGTTAAAGGGGGCTCTTCACCCCTCCACTTT

j_gene: TRBJ2-7
d_gene: NA
abundance: many
v_gene: TRBV3-1
CDR3aa: CASSHTPGQPGEQYF
CDR3nt: TGTGCCAGCAGCCACACACCGGGACAACCCGGGGAGCAGTACTTC

j_gene: TRBJ1-5
d_gene: NA
abundance: few
v_gene: TRBV20-1
CDR3aa: CSGSDSNQPQHF
CDR3nt: TGCAGTGGTTCCGACAGTAATCAGCCCCAGCATTTT

j_gene: TRBJ2-1
d_gene: TRBD2
abundance: many
v_gene: TRBV20-1
CDR3aa: CSARVSGSRGQLSRGQFF
CDR3nt: TGCAGTGCTAGAGTTAGCGGGAGCAGGGGTCAACTATCCCGGGGGCAGTTCTTC

j_gene: TRBJ1-5
d_gene: TRBD1
abundance: few
v_gene: TRBV19
CDR3aa: CASSKPGQISNQPQHF
CDR3nt: TGTGCCAGTAGTAAACCGGGACAGATTAGCAATCAGCCCCAGCATTTT

j_gene: TRBJ2-2
d_gene: NA
abundance: many
v_gene: TRBV6-6
CDR3aa: CASSYSRGTGELFF
CDR3nt: TGTGCCAGCAGTTACAGTAGGGGGACCGGGGAGCTGTTTTTT